Following are 22 T cell receptor beta chains from one sample sequenced in a study of CD8+ T cells in alopecia areata. RNA extraction and reverse transcription yielded cDNA as sequencing template. The data were produced by immunoSEQ multiplex PCR, yet TCRdb's version contains in-frame clones alone and is incomplete. In the table there are about 87,000 clones, about 71% of which are singletons. The sample's treatment: oral pan-JAK inhibitor, 5-10 mg twice daily. Specimen: CD8+ T cells sorted from blood, collected between weeks 43 and 45, from a patient treated with tofacitinib. The receptors shown here come from a human donor with alopecia areata.

V gene TRBV9 combines with J gene TRBJ2-1; TRBD2 matches at 8 bases. CDR3 length equals 15 residues. Germline CDR1 SGDLS, CDR2 YYNGEE. V dropped 4 bases and J dropped 4; count of bases not matched to a gene: 7. As DNA, the CDR3 is TGTGCCAGCAGCCCGGGAGGGGGGGTATACAATGAGCAGTTCTTC. Translated, it gives CASSPGGGVYNEQFF.

The chain uses TRBV14 and TRBJ1-1, with D unclear. Deletions cut 0 bases from V and 2 bases from J, with 10 bases between. The length of the CDR3 is 15 residues. CDR1 is SGHDN and CDR2 is FVKESK in the germline V gene. Here the CDR3 reads CASSQDFRPNTEAFF. In DNA form, the CDR3 reads TGTGCCAGCAGCCAAGATTTCAGACCTAACACTGAAGCTTTCTTT.

The chain is built from TRBV19 and TRBJ1-6; D unclear. The CDR3 extends over 12 amino acids. Germline assignment: CDR1 LNHDA and CDR2 SQIVND (reference sequence). Trimming left V 7 bases short and J 7 bases short, with 8 bases between. Here the CDR3 reads CASKGGNSPLHF. The CDR3 DNA sequence: TGTGCCAGTAAGGGAGGGAATTCACCCCTCCACTTT.

This rearrangement joins TRBV4-1 to TRBJ1-1; TRBD1 might be the D (6 bases). V lost 2 bases and J lost 1, with 11 bases in between. CDR1 and CDR2 from the germline V gene are MGHRA and YSYEKL. This CDR3 spans 15 amino acids. CDR3 nucleotides: TGCGCCAGCAGCCAACTGGGACAAACGAACACTGAAGCTTTCTTT. Amino acid sequence: CASSQLGQTNTEAFF.

This chain links TRBV11-2 with TRBJ2-7; no reliable D call. Germline lookup yields CDR1 SGHAT and CDR2 FQNNGV. V lost 7 bases, J lost 5 bases, and 18 bases lay in between. The CDR3 has 14 amino acids. As DNA, the CDR3 is TGTGCCAGCAACTTTAGAGGTCTCGAGAACGAGCAGTACTTC. Translation: CASNFRGLENEQYF.

The rearrangement uses TRBV4-3 and TRBJ1-2, with D uncertain. The CDR3 covers 15 residues. Per germline, CDR1 LGHNA and CDR2 YSLEER. V gave up 0 bases and J gave up 2 bases, with 10 bases separating them. This CDR3 reads CASSQEGEGNYGYTF. The CDR3 DNA follows: TGCGCCAGCAGCCAAGAAGGTGAAGGAAACTATGGCTACACCTTC.

J is TRBJ2-3 and V is TRBV5-1; tentatively, D is TRBD1 (6 bases). The CDR3 is 18 amino acids. Germline V lookup: CDR1 SGHRS, CDR2 YFSETQ. V was shortened by 0 bases and J by 0 bases, with 17 bases between the two germline ends. Here the CDR3 reads CASSLAVGGGASTDTQYF. The CDR3 DNA follows: TGCGCCAGCAGCTTGGCGGTTGGTGGGGGCGCGAGCACAGATACGCAGTATTTT.

This clone was found once. The chain links TRBV29-1 to TRBJ1-2; TRBD1 might be the D (5 bases). Trimming pared 6 bases from V and 8 bases from J, leaving 10 bases between. CDR3 size: 10 residues. In germline, CDR1 is SQVTM, CDR2 ANQGSEA. This chain's CDR3 is CSVLGEGYTF. In nucleotides, the CDR3 is TGCAGCGTCCTGGGGGAAGGCTACACCTTC.

This chain connects TRBV6-5 to TRBJ1-2; 8 bases map to TRBD1. J gave up 0 bases and V 2 bases, and 2 bases lay outside the gene matches. Germline lookup yields CDR1 MNHEY and CDR2 SVGAGI. The CDR3 loop spans 15 amino acids. The CDR3 coding sequence is TGTGCCAGCAGTTACGGACAGGGACCTAACTATGGCTACACCTTC. Translated: CASSYGQGPNYGYTF.

This clone has only a few counts. CDR3 in DNA: TGTGCCTGGACCCCTCCGGGGGGCGGCTACACCTTC. This translates into CAWTPPGGGYTF. V usage is TRBV30 and J usage is TRBJ1-2; D might be TRBD1 (6 bases). Deletions cut 4 bases from V and 8 bases from J, with 14 bases between. The CDR3 covers 12 residues. Germline CDR1 GTSNPN, CDR2 SVGIG (reference sequence).

This clone has more than one count but fewer than ten. The chain uses TRBV19 and TRBJ1-2; D is uncertain. Germline V CDR1 and CDR2: LNHDA, SQIVND (reference sequence). The CDR3 consists of 14 residues. The V end was cut by 7 bases, the J end by 3 bases, with 15 bases between. CDR3 nucleotide sequence: TGTGCCAGTAAGAGTGCTCCCAGTGACTATGGCTACACCTTC. This sequence encodes CASKSAPSDYGYTF.

CDR3 amino acids: CSVVEGGGGYTF. The CDR3 DNA is TGCAGCGTTGTAGAAGGAGGGGGAGGCTACACCTTC. The V call is TRBV29-1, the J call TRBJ1-2; D might be TRBD1 (6 bases). CDR1 is SQVTM, CDR2 ANQGSEA, per germline. CDR3 length: 12 residues. The V end was cut by 4 bases, the J end by 8 bases, with 14 bases between.

Remarks on this clone: In the same sample, other DNA sequences code for this CDR3. V usage is TRBV9 and J usage is TRBJ2-1; D not certain. The CDR3 consists of 12 residues. From germline, CDR1 is SGDLS and CDR2 YYNGEE. V was pared by 0 bases and J by 5 bases, with 3 bases between. For the CDR3, the DNA is TGTGCCAGCAGCGTAGGAGACAATGAGCAGTTCTTC. This translates into CASSVGDNEQFF.

By share of the sample, this clone is medium-sized. The chain employs TRBV6-4 and TRBJ2-1; 11 nucleotides agree with TRBD2. The CDR3 totals 15 residues. CDR1 is MRHNA and CDR2 is SNTAGT in the germline V gene. The V segment lost 0 bases and the J segment 6 bases; nucleotides outside the gene matches: 1. The CDR3 loop reads CASSDSSGGANEQFF. The CDR3 nucleotides read TGTGCCAGCAGTGACTCTAGCGGGGGGGCCAATGAGCAGTTCTTC.

The chain links TRBV7-6 to TRBJ2-5, with a possible D match to TRBD1 (5 bases). Trimming stripped 5 bases from V and 2 bases from J, with 12 bases between. The germline CDR1 and CDR2 sequences are SGHVS and FNYEAQ. The CDR3 contains 14 residues. In DNA form, the CDR3 reads TGTGCCAGCAGCCAAGATGACAGTCAAGAGACCCAGTACTTC. Its protein product is CASSQDDSQETQYF. The complete variable domain, with remaining parts taken from reference TRBV7-6 and TRBJ2-5, reads GAGVSQSPRYKVTKRGQDVALRCDPISGHVSLYWYRQALGQGPEFLTYFNYEAQQDKSGLPNDRFSAERPEGSISTLTIQRTEQRDSAMYRCASSQDDSQETQYFGPGTRLLVL.

This rearrangement joins TRBV5-8 to TRBJ2-7, with no clear D. Germline CDR1 is SGHTS and CDR2 is YDEGEE. The CDR3 loop spans 11 amino acids. Trimming took 7 bases from V and 2 from J, leaving 7 bases between them. Written as DNA, the CDR3 is TGTGCCAGCTCGAGAACCTACGAGCAGTACTTC. As protein: CASSRTYEQYF.

This clone was picked up one time. The chain links TRBV19 to TRBJ1-1; D is ambiguous. The CDR3 sequence is 13 residues long. The germline V gene has CDR1 LNHDA and CDR2 SQIVND (reference sequence). V lost 3 bases, J lost 1 base, and 6 bases lay in between. In DNA, the CDR3 is TGTGCCAGTAGTATCTCATGGAACACTGAAGCTTTCTTT. This translates into CASSISWNTEAFF.

The chain combines TRBV15 with TRBJ2-3; unclear D gene. The CDR3 totals 12 residues. V was shortened by 4 bases and J by 5 bases, with 7 bases between the two germline ends. CDR1 LNHNV and CDR2 YYDKDF come from the germline V gene (reference sequence). The CDR3 DNA is TGTGCCACCAGCATGCGAGAAGATACGCAGTATTTT. This codes for CATSMREDTQYF.

The chain combines TRBV2 with TRBJ1-4; the D gene is possibly TRBD1 (5 bases). CDR3 length: 16 residues. Trimming shortened V by 2 bases and J by 8 bases, and 18 bases separated the two germline ends. CDR1 is SNHLY, CDR2 FYNNEI, per germline. CDR3 DNA: TGTGCCAGCAGTGAAAACGCTGAGGGGATTACCGAAAAACTGTTTTTT. Translation gives CASSENAEGITEKLFF.

The genes are TRBV2 and TRBJ2-7; TRBD1 aligns across 12 bases. Trimming cost V 7 bases and J 5 bases; bases outside gene matches: 3. The length of the CDR3 is 13 residues. Germline values: CDR1 SNHLY, CDR2 FYNNEI. Written as DNA, the CDR3 is TGTGCCAGCACCCGGGACAGGGGGCACGAGCAGTACTTC. Translation: CASTRDRGHEQYF.

The chain has TRBV1 and TRBJ2-1; the table names TRBD1, a call not compared with the DNA. TRBV1 is assigned pseudogene status. The CDR3 totals 18 residues. CDR3 DNA: TGCACCAGCAGCCAGCCTCCCCGAGGGGGAAGCTCCTACAATGAGCAGTTCTTC. Protein product: CTSSQPPRGGSSYNEQFF.

The chain links TRBV9 to TRBJ2-7; D ambiguous. This CDR3 spans 15 amino acids. V lost 0 bases and J lost 3, with 13 bases in between. Germline CDR1 reads SGDLS; CDR2 reads YYNGEE. The CDR3 region has the DNA TGTGCCAGCAGCGTAGGTTCCGACTTACTCTACGAGCAGTACTTC. Its translation is CASSVGSDLLYEQYF.